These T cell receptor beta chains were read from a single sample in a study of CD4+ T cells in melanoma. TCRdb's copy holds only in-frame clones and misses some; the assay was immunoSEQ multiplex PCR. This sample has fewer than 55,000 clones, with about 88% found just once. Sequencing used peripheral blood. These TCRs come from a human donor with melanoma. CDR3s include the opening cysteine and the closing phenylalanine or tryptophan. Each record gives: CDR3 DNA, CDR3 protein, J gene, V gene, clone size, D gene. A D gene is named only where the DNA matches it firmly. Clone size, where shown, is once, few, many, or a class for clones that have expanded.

DNA: TGTGCCAGCAGTTCCCCGGGACAGGGGGCGGTTTATGGCTACACCTTC
CDR3: CASSSPGQGAVYGYTF
J: TRBJ1-2
V: TRBV28
size: .
D: TRBD1

DNA: TGTGCCAGCACCGGACAGGGGGCGAGGACTGAAGCTTTCTTT
CDR3: CASTGQGARTEAFF
J: TRBJ1-1
V: TRBV11-1
size: once
D: TRBD1

DNA: TGTGCCAGCTCACCATTTTGGACTTCAACTAGCACAGATACGCAGTATTTT
CDR3: CASSPFWTSTSTDTQYF
J: TRBJ2-3
V: TRBV18
size: .
D: .

DNA: TGTGCCAGCAGCTTGGGACCCTCCTACAATGAGCAGTTCTTC
CDR3: CASSLGPSYNEQFF
J: TRBJ2-1
V: TRBV5-6
size: .
D: .

DNA: TGCGCCAGCAGCCAAGGGTCAATGGGCAAAGGGGTTTTTTCCCTCCACTTT
CDR3: CASSQGSMGKGVFSLHF
J: TRBJ1-6
V: TRBV4-1
size: .
D: .

DNA: TGCAGCGTTCGGGAGGGGGGAAATCAGCCCCAGCATTTT
CDR3: CSVREGGNQPQHF
J: TRBJ1-5
V: TRBV29-1
size: .
D: .

DNA: TGTGCCAGCTCCCCGGGCAACGCCTATAGCAATCAGCCCCAGCATTTT
CDR3: CASSPGNAYSNQPQHF
J: TRBJ1-5
V: TRBV18
size: .
D: .

DNA: TGTGCCAGCAGCTCTGGACTAGCGGGGGGAACAGATACGCAGTATTTT
CDR3: CASSSGLAGGTDTQYF
J: TRBJ2-3
V: TRBV7-3
size: .
D: TRBD2

DNA: TGCGCCAGCAGCTTGGGCCGCTATGCAACTAATGAAAAACTGTTTTTT
CDR3: CASSLGRYATNEKLFF
J: TRBJ1-4
V: TRBV5-1
size: .
D: .

DNA: TGCAGTGCGTCACAGGGGGCAATCCGGTACTTC
CDR3: CSASQGAIRYF
J: TRBJ2-5
V: TRBV20-1
size: .
D: TRBD1

DNA: TGTGCCAGCAGCGTCCGGGGTGAGCAGTTCTTC
CDR3: CASSVRGEQFF
J: TRBJ2-1
V: TRBV9
size: .
D: .

DNA: TGTGCCAGCAGCGCTGACAGTTACTACACTGAAGCTTTCTTT
CDR3: CASSADSYYTEAFF
J: TRBJ1-1
V: TRBV25-1
size: .
D: .

DNA: TGTGCCAGCAGCGTAGCGGCTAACTCGAACTCCTACGAGCAGTACTTC
CDR3: CASSVAANSNSYEQYF
J: TRBJ2-7
V: TRBV9
size: .
D: .

DNA: TGTGCCAGCAGCCCGGCCGGGGCGTACAATGAGCAGTTCTTC
CDR3: CASSPAGAYNEQFF
J: TRBJ2-1
V: TRBV13
size: .
D: .